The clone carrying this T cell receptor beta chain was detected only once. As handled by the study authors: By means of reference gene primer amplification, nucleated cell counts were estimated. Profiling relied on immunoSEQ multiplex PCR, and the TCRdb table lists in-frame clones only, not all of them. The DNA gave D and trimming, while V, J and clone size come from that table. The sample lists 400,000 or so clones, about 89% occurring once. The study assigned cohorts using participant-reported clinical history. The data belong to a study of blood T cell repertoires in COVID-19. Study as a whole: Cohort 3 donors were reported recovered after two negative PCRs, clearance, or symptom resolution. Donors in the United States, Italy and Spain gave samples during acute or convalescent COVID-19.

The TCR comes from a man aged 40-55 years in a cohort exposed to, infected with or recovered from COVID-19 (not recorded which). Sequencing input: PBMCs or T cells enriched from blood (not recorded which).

CDR3 DNA: TGTGCCAGCAATCTAGCGGGAGGTTACACCGGGGAGCTGTTTTTT. As protein: CASNLAGGYTGELFF. The V and J genes are TRBV27 and TRBJ2-2, with 11 bases that match TRBD2. Looked up from germline, CDR1 is MNHEY and CDR2 is SMNVEV (reference sequence). Germline trimming cut 7 bases from V and 3 bases from J; bases unmatched to any gene: 4. This CDR3 has 15 amino acids.